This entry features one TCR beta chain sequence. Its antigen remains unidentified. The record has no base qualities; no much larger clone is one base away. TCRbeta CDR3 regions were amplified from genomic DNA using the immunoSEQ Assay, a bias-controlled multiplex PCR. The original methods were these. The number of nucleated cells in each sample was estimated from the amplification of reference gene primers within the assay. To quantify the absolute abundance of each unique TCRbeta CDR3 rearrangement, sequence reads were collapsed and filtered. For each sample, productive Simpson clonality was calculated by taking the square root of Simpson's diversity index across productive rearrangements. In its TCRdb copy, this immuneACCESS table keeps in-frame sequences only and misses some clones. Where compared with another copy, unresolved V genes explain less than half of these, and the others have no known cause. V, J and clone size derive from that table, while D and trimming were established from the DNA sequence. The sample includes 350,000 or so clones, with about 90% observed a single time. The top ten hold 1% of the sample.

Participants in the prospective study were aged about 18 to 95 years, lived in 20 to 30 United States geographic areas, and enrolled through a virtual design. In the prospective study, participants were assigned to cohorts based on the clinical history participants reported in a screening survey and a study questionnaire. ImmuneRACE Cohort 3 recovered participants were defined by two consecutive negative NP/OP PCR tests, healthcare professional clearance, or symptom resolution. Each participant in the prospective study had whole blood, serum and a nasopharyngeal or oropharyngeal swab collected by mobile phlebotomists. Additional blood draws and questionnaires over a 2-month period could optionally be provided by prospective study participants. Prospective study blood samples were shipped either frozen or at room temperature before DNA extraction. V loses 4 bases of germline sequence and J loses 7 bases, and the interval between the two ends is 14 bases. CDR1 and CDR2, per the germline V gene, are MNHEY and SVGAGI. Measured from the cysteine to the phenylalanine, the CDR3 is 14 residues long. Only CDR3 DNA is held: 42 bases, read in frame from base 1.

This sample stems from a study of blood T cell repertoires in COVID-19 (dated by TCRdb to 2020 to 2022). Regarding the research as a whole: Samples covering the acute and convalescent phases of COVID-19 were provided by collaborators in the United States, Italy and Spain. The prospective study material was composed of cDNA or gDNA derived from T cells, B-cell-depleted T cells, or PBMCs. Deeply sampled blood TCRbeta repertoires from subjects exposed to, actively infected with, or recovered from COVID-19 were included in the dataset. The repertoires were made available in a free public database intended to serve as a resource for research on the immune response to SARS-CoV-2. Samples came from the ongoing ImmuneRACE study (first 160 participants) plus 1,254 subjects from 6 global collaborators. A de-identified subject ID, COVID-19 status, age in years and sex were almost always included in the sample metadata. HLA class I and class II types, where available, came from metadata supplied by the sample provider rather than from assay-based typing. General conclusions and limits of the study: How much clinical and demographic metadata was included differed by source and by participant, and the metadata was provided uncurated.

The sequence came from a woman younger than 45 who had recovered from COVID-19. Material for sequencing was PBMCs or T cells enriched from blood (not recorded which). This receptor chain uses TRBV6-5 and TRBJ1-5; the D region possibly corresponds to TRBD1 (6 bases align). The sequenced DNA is TGTGCCAGCAGTTTGCAGGGGATCGAGCAGCCCCAGCATTTT. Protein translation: CASSLQGIEQPQHF.